This T cell receptor beta chain was sequenced in a study of T cell changes during pregnancy in multiple sclerosis. Using immunoSEQ multiplex PCR, the repertoire was profiled, and TCRdb retains in-frame clones only, with some absent. The repertoire holds about 74,000 clones, with approximately 91% as singletons. V was shortened by 2 bases and J by 1 base, with 12 bases between the two germline ends. The length of the CDR3 is 16 residues. CDR1 is ENHRY and CDR2 is SYGVKD in the germline V gene. This clone was counted a single time. The receptor was derived from a female donor with multiple sclerosis, enrolled in a pregnancy study. The chain couples TRBV10-3 to TRBJ1-5, with no clear D. The starting material was peripheral blood, obtained in the third trimester of pregnancy. CDR3 bases: TGTGCCATCAGTGAGACAACCACGCCAAGCAATCAGCCCCAGCATTTT. This sequence encodes CAISETTTPSNQPQHF.